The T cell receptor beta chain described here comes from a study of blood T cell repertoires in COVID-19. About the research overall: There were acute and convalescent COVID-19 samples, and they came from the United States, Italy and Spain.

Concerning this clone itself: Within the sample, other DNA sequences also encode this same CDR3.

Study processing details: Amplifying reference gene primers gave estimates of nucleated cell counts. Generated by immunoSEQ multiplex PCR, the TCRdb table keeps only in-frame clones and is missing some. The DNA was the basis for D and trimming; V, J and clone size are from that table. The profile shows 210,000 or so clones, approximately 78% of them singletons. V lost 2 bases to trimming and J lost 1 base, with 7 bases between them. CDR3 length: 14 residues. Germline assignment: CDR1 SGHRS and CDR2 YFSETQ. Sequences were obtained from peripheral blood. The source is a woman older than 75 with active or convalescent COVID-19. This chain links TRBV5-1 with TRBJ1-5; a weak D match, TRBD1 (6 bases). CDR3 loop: CASSLGGSNQPQHF. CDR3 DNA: TGCGCCAGCAGCTTAGGGGGAAGCAATCAGCCCCAGCATTTT.